The next 18 T cell receptor beta chains were all read from a single sample in a study of OX40 agonist ivuxolimab in advanced cancers. The library relied on the immunoSEQ multiplex PCR assay. What TCRdb holds here is the immuneACCESS table cut down to in-frame rearrangements. Part of the clones is not present; checked against another copy, under half of the missing clones reflect an unresolved V gene, and the others are unexplained. For this sample there are more than 45,000 clones; approximately 85% appear just once. Roughly 9.9% of the sample rests with the top ten. The sample here was CD4+ or CD8+ T cells sorted from blood, taken in a trial of the OX40 agonist ivuxolimab. These receptors all come from an adult with an advanced solid tumor such as melanoma, head and neck, liver or kidney cancer.

The chain combines TRBV19 with TRBJ2-5, with D possibly matching TRBD2 (6 bases). TRBJ2-7 explains the end of the DNA better; the J call may be wrong. Per germline, CDR1 LNHDA and CDR2 SQIVND (reference sequence). CDR3 length equals 21 residues. The CDR3 region has the DNA TGTGCCAGTAGTATAAATTCTCCCTACAGCGGGCAGCCCACCGCCAACTACGAGCAGTACTTC. Residues: CASSINSPYSGQPTANYEQYF.

This sequence joins TRBV30 and TRBJ1-2; D remains ambiguous. V lost 4 bases, J lost 0 bases, and 12 bases lay in between. CDR1 is GTSNPN and CDR2 is SVGIG in the germline V gene (reference sequence). This CDR3 spans 14 amino acids. CDR3: CAWTTAGSNYGYTF. The CDR3 DNA reads as TGTGCCTGGACGACGGCAGGTTCTAACTATGGCTACACCTTC. Full variable domain (outside the CDR3, taken from reference TRBV30 and TRBJ1-2): SQTIHQWPATLVQPVGSPLSLECTVEGTSNPNLYWYRQAAGRGLQLLFYSVGIGQISSEVPQNLSASRPQDRQFILSSKKLLLSDSGFYLCAWTTAGSNYGYTFGSGTRLTVV.

The CDR3 is CASSLGAGYQETQYF. The CDR3 region has the DNA TGTGCCAGCAGCTTGGGTGCAGGCTACCAAGAGACCCAGTACTTC. The chain links TRBV5-4 to TRBJ2-5; D is unresolved. The V and J ends lost 0 bases and 0 bases respectively, with 9 bases between them. Germline CDR1 SGHNT, CDR2 YYREEE (reference sequence). The CDR3 contains 15 residues.

This chain links TRBV11-3 with TRBJ1-4; 8 bases are shared with TRBD1. Germline V gene sequence: CDR1 SGHNT, CDR2 YENEEA. The CDR3 totals 14 residues. V gave up 1 base and J gave up 5 bases; unmatched junction bases: 0. The CDR3 bases are TGTGCCAGCAGCTTAGGACAGGGGAATGAAAAACTGTTTTTT. It encodes CASSLGQGNEKLFF.

The chain links TRBV28 to TRBJ2-1, with TRBD2 identical over 10 bases. Germline V gives CDR1 MDHEN, CDR2 SYDVKM. The CDR3 runs 16 residues. Trimming cost V 6 bases and J 5 bases; bases outside gene matches: 10. The CDR3 DNA is TGTGCCAGCAGGCCCGGGGGGCTAGCGGGAGACAATGAGCAGTTCTTC. Amino acids: CASRPGGLAGDNEQFF.

This clone was found once. V usage is TRBV30 and J usage is TRBJ1-5, with D perhaps TRBD1 (5 bases). V shed 1 base and J shed 6 bases, with 10 bases lying between them. Germline CDR1 GTSNPN, CDR2 SVGIG (reference sequence). This CDR3 region has 13 residues. Here the CDR3 DNA reads TGTGCCTGGAGTGGCCCGGGGGGTCAGCCCCAGCATTTT. Protein: CAWSGPGGQPQHF. Together with reference TRBV30 and TRBJ1-5, the CDR3 gives the full variable domain: SQTIHQWPATLVQPVGSPLSLECTVEGTSNPNLYWYRQAAGRGLQLLFYSVGIGQISSEVPQNLSASRPQDRQFILSSKKLLLSDSGFYLCAWSGPGGQPQHFGDGTRLSIL.

The CDR3 here is CSAHIQETATEAFF. The CDR3 bases are TGCAGCGCCCATATCCAGGAAACCGCCACTGAAGCTTTCTTT. The chain links TRBV29-1 to TRBJ1-1; D ambiguous. Trimming shortened V by 7 bases and J by 4 bases, and 19 bases separated the two germline ends. Per the germline V gene, CDR1 is SQVTM and CDR2 is ANQGSEA. The CDR3 is 14 residues long.

The chain combines TRBV5-1 with TRBJ2-7; perhaps TRBD1 as D (5 bases). Germline values: CDR1 SGHRS, CDR2 YFSETQ. V shed 6 bases and J shed 0 bases, with 19 bases lying between them. There are 16 residues in the CDR3. This CDR3 reads CASKPPGFADSYEQYF. DNA of the CDR3: TGCGCCAGCAAACCCCCAGGGTTTGCCGACTCCTACGAGCAGTACTTC.

The chain uses TRBV18 and TRBJ2-1; the D gene is possibly TRBD2 (7 bases). V lost 2 bases and J lost 9, with 23 bases in between. Germline V gene lookup returns CDR1 KGHSH and CDR2 LQKENI. The CDR3 totals 17 residues. The CDR3 reads CASSPTQGYAGAAEQFF. The CDR3 DNA is TGTGCCAGCTCACCAACACAGGGATACGCGGGAGCCGCTGAGCAGTTCTTC.

The chain uses TRBV15 and TRBJ2-1, with 8 bases that match TRBD2. After removal of 8 bases from V and 2 bases from J, the junction contained 5 bases not matched to a gene. Germline V gene sequence: CDR1 LNHNV, CDR2 YYDKDF (reference sequence). This CDR3 contains 14 residues. CDR3 nucleotide sequence: TGTGCCACCGCCTCGGGACTAGCCTACAATGAGCAGTTCTTC. Protein: CATASGLAYNEQFF.

V is TRBV9 and J is TRBJ1-1; D may be TRBD1 (6 bases). Trimming shortened V by 2 bases and J by 8 bases, and 22 bases separated the two germline ends. Germline CDR1 is SGDLS and CDR2 is YYNGEE. CDR3 length: 16 residues. CDR3 residues: CASSVGPGTGAGEAFF. The CDR3 coding sequence is TGTGCCAGCAGCGTCGGACCTGGGACGGGGGCCGGAGAAGCTTTCTTT.

The chain couples TRBV19 to TRBJ2-5; possibly TRBD1 for D (5 bases). Trimming took 3 bases from V and 2 from J, leaving 10 bases between them. The CDR3 sequence is 14 residues long. Germline V gene lookup returns CDR1 LNHDA and CDR2 SQIVND (reference sequence). The CDR3 DNA is TGTGCCAGTAGTATGGCAGGGATTCAAGAGACCCAGTACTTC. Translated, it gives CASSMAGIQETQYF.

The chain joins TRBV10-2 to TRBJ2-3, with 8 positions matching TRBD2. This CDR3 comprises 16 residues. CDR1 and CDR2 from the germline V gene are WSHSY and SAAADI. Unmatched junction bases numbered 11, after V lost 2 bases and J lost 7 bases. CDR3 DNA sequence: TGCGCCAGCAGTGAGCGGGGGGGAGGGCCAGGGAATACGCAGTATTTT. Protein product: CASSERGGGPGNTQYF.

The genes are TRBV6-5 and TRBJ2-3; the match to TRBD2 covers 12 bases. CDR1 is MNHEY and CDR2 is SVGAGI in the germline V gene. The J segment lost 4 bases and the V segment lost 0 bases, leaving 2 bases of the junction unmatched. CDR3 size: 16 residues. CDR3 nucleotide sequence: TGTGCCAGCAGTTACTCCCTAGCGGGAGGGGCAGATACGCAGTATTTT. This gives the protein CASSYSLAGGADTQYF.

This chain connects TRBV6-1 to TRBJ1-4; TRBD1 aligns across 7 bases. The CDR3 covers 15 residues. From germline, CDR1 is MNHNS and CDR2 SASEGT. Losses at the gene ends were 2 bases for V and 0 bases for J; bases not matched to a gene: 0. The CDR3 sequence: CASSERGPTNEKLFF. The CDR3 DNA follows: TGTGCCAGCAGTGAAAGGGGGCCAACTAATGAAAAACTGTTTTTT.

This chain links TRBV5-4 with TRBJ2-3; a possible D gene is TRBD2 (5 bases). This CDR3 is built from 15 residues. Per germline, CDR1 SGHNT and CDR2 YYREEE (reference sequence). V was trimmed by 0 bases and J by 0 bases, leaving 8 bases between them. For the CDR3, the DNA is TGTGCCAGCAGCTTGGATAGCGCGAGCACAGATACGCAGTATTTT. Amino acids: CASSLDSASTDTQYF. Together with reference TRBV5-4 and TRBJ2-3, the CDR3 gives the full variable domain: ETGVTQSPTHLIKTRGQQVTLRCSSQSGHNTVSWYQQALGQGPQFIFQYYREEENGRGNFPPRFSGLQFPNYSSELNVNALELDDSALYLCASSLDSASTDTQYFGPGTRLTVL.

A few counts support this clone. This chain joins TRBV5-4 and TRBJ1-4, with D maybe TRBD1 (6 bases). Trimming pared 2 bases from V and 4 bases from J, leaving 12 bases between. CDR1 SGHNT and CDR2 YYREEE come from the germline V gene (reference sequence). CDR3 length equals 15 residues. CDR3 sequence (DNA): TGTGCCAGCAGCTTCCCAGGGGATGGTAATGAAAAACTGTTTTTT. It codes for CASSFPGDGNEKLFF.

The V gene is TRBV28, the J gene TRBJ2-5, with D possibly matching TRBD2 (6 bases). The CDR3 loop spans 15 amino acids. The V gene lost 2 bases and the J gene lost 3 bases, with 13 bases spanning the gap. Germline lookup yields CDR1 MDHEN and CDR2 SYDVKM. CDR3 in amino acids: CASSLAGFVEETQYF. The CDR3, as DNA: TGTGCCAGCAGTTTAGCGGGATTCGTGGAAGAGACCCAGTACTTC.